This TCR beta chain was sequenced in a study of tumor-infiltrating lymphocytes in primary liver carcinoma. Study-wide results and limits: Unsorted bulk sampling ruled out any CD4+ versus CD8+ repertoire comparison.

Alongside blood RNA obtained from unsorted whole blood, germline DNA was also extracted. Before any surgery took place, roughly 4 milliliters of peripheral blood were collected. The researchers produced TCR beta cDNA from around 500 ng total RNA with a constant-region primer. Libraries for TCR beta were built through three nested multiplex PCR rounds, which together made up a slightly modified ARM-PCR procedure. The study ran its first two PCR rounds for about 11 cycles each, using TRBV1-TRBV30 forward primers and a C-beta reverse primer. TCRdb ran MiXCR on the multiplex PCR reads and lists one entry per CDR3 protein. The sample lists roughly 180,000 distinct CDR3 sequences, 50% to 75% seen once, with around 68% in the top ten. Concerning this clonotype itself: The antigen remains undetermined.

The CDR3 is 13 amino acids. In germline, CDR1 is SQVTM, CDR2 ANQGSEA. Trimming took 1 base from V and 3 from J; bases not matched to a gene: 1. The TCR originated in a man in his forties with primary liver carcinoma and hepatitis B virus infection. The chain couples TRBV29-1 to TRBJ2-5; TRBD1 matches 8 bases. Specimen: peripheral blood. CDR3: CSVEVQGEETQYF. The CDR3 DNA reads TGCAGCGTTGAAGTACAGGGGGAAGAGACCCAGTACTTC.